This T cell receptor (beta chain) was observed in a study of siplizumab effects on memory and regulatory T cells. The assay was immunoSEQ multiplex PCR, and TCRdb's table has in-frame clones only and misses some. The sample shows 90,000 to 120,000 clones, 93% of them seen only once. This clone was counted only a few times. The CDR3 runs 12 residues. Per germline, CDR1 GTSNPN and CDR2 SVGIG (reference sequence). Trimming left V 0 bases short and J 5 bases short, with 7 bases between. The material sequenced was Tregs sorted from blood. The TCR originated in a human donor in good health. The V and J genes are TRBV30 and TRBJ1-1; a weak D match, TRBD1 (5 bases). CDR3 residues: CAWSVQVTEAFF. As DNA, the CDR3 is TGTGCCTGGAGTGTACAGGTGACTGAAGCTTTCTTT. The full variable domain, in which reference TRBV30 and TRBJ1-1 provide the parts outside the CDR3, is SQTIHQWPATLVQPVGSPLSLECTVEGTSNPNLYWYRQAAGRGLQLLFYSVGIGQISSEVPQNLSASRPQDRQFILSSKKLLLSDSGFYLCAWSVQVTEAFFGQGTRLTVV.